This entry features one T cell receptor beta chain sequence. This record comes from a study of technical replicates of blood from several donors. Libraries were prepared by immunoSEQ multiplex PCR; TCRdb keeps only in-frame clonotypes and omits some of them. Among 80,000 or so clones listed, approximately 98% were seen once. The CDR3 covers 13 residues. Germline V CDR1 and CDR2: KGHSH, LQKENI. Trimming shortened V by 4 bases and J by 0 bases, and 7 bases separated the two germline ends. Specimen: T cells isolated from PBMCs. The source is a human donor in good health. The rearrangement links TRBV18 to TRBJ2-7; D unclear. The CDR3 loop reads CASSLPGSYEQYF. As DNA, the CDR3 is TGTGCCAGCTCACTCCCGGGCTCCTACGAGCAGTACTTC.